This T cell receptor (beta chain) comes out of a study of glioma-infiltrating T cells after dendritic cell vaccination. Overall study: Dendritic cells derived from monocytes and pulsed with autologous tumor lysate formed the vaccine. At biweekly intervals, patients got three intradermal dendritic cell vaccine injections. Study conclusions and caveats: Complete blood and tumor specimen sets were limited to few patients.

Germline CDR1 SGHVS, CDR2 FNYEAQ. The CDR3 has 13 residues. The V end was cut by 5 bases, the J end by 8 bases, with 13 bases between. Regarding this clone: The antigen is unknown.

The primer mix had 60 V beta and 13 J beta primers. TCRdb's table, derived via immunoSEQ multiplex PCR, lists solely in-frame clones and lacks some. Here the sample spans tens of thousands of clones, more than 70% being singletons. Here the sequenced sample was blood, taken before dendritic cell vaccination. The clonotype comes from a human donor with glioblastoma. The chain joins TRBV7-6 to TRBJ2-4; TRBD2 is a possible D gene (7 bases). CDR3 DNA: TGTGCCAGCAGCCTAGGGGGGGAGGACATTCAGTACTTC. Translating gives CASSLGGEDIQYF.